This T cell receptor (beta chain) is from a study of blood T cells in healthy people across ages (dated by TCRdb to between 2014 and 2017). Regarding the research as a whole: Template switching captured roughly one uniquely barcoded TCR beta cDNA molecule per two T cells in model experiments. Using deep sequencing normalized with unique cDNA molecular identifiers, the study measured how TCR beta repertoire diversity changes with age. The donors were divided into four age groups: young (average around 15 years), middle-aged (roughly 40), aged (62) and long-lived (82). To avoid experimental bias, donors of different ages were spread randomly across the sequencing lanes. The study analyzed two additional independent replicas of 1 million unique cDNA reads from the same blood draw for two donors, one aged 18 to 30 and one aged 80 or older. The research as a whole found: Compared with the aged group, the long-lived group had more naive CD4+ T cells, fewer expanded clones and increased TCR diversity, a pattern suggesting age selection. The CMV infection status of donors was not known, potentially confounding age-related changes in expanded clonotypes. There was a strong correlation between observed TCR beta diversity and the percentage of naive T cells measured by flow cytometry. Conclusive comparison of naive and antigen-experienced compartments was prevented by the profiling of bulk unsorted PBMCs. As age increased, observed TCR beta diversity per million T cells dropped in a roughly linear way, and a significant reduction was already evident by age 40. Estimates of total diversity based on one million sequenced T cells were considered lower bounds and underestimates.

This clonotype was counted ten times or more. The antigen it recognizes is unknown. No base qualities exist here, and no much larger clone lies one base off it. The CDR3, from cysteine to phenylalanine, totals 15 residues. The kept DNA is CDR3 alone, 45 bases in frame from the first base. The germline V gene gives CDR1 as ENHRY and CDR2 as SYGVKD. Trimming accounts for 2 bases at V and 6 bases at J, while the number of junction bases matched to no gene is 8. Receptor libraries were prepared by 5' RACE. Sequencing was performed on an Illumina HiSeq 2500. The second PCR ran for about 6 to 12 cycles and used a J-beta primer mix along with a sample-barcoded 5' primer. A unique molecular identifier was introduced onto each TCR beta cDNA molecule by a template-switch 5' adaptor carrying 12 random nucleotides. Each sample yielded at least 2.5 million CDR3-containing paired-end reads. The Mint cDNA synthesis kit, primed by a TRBC-specific oligonucleotide, was used to synthesize first-strand cDNA from all RNA. Following uracil-DNA glycosylase treatment, all cDNA underwent a first 18-cycle PCR with the universal primers M1SS and BC2_uni_R. The source study handled its data this way. Normalization of each sample was performed by random selection of 1 million high-quality reads, each carrying a distinct molecular identifier. Instead of being binned into consensus sequences, reads that shared molecular identifiers were thrown out. MiTCR, run with a Q25 quality threshold and the strictest error-elimination algorithm, handled CDR3 identification, clonotype clustering and error correction. A nonparametric unseen species model using Euler transformation provided a lower-bound estimate of total TCR beta diversity. Using fastp trimming at Q25 and MiXCR clonotype assembly, TCRdb reanalyzed the public sequencing data and kept in-frame beta chains. Each CDR3 protein gets just one entry, which takes the most common genes and DNA from the rows behind it. These V and J calls derive from TCRdb rather than the authors' analysis. This sample holds 1.5 million to 2 million distinct CDR3 sequences; 25% to 30% were observed only once. Roughly 8.2% of the sample is taken by the ten largest.

Donors were 39 systemically healthy Caucasian individuals from Russia aged roughly 6 to 90 years. Each donor gave approximately 10 milliliters of peripheral blood, collected into EDTA-treated Vacutainer tubes. Ficoll-Paque density-gradient centrifugation was used to isolate PBMCs, with at least 7 million obtained per sample. Trizol reagent was used to extract total RNA from the PBMCs, yielding at least 6 micrograms per sample. For every donor, an aliquot of PBMCs went through flow cytometry to measure the percentages of naive CD45RAhigh/CD27high T cells. The receptor was isolated from a woman aged 25-40 years in good health. The rearrangement combines TRBV10-3 with TRBJ2-7, and TRBD1 aligns with 9 junction nucleotides. Sequencing used blood. The CDR3 amino acid sequence is: CAISETGTGNSEQYF. The DNA reads TGTGCCATCAGTGAGACCGGGACAGGGAACTCCGAGCAGTACTTC.